Presented here are 6 T cell receptor beta chains from one specimen sequenced in a study of cytomegalovirus exposure and HLA in healthy donors (dated by TCRdb to the late 2010s). To prepare the library, the immunoSEQ multiplex PCR assay was applied. The multiplex PCR relied on a mix of 60 forward primers for TCR Vbeta segments and 13 reverse primers for TCR Jbeta segments. Entries here come from immuneACCESS through TCRdb and include only in-frame sequences with V and J called. Some clones fail to appear in such tables; in the studies checked, an unresolved V gene covers under half of the shortfall, and the cause of the remainder is unknown. This sample is represented by under 200,000 clones; about 80% of them were singletons. The ten biggest clones cover roughly 3.2% of the sample. Sequenced input: PBMCs. All receptors come from a man in his forties or fifties in good health and CMV-seropositive.

This clone showed up just a few times. This chain uses TRBV6-5 with TRBJ2-7, with D maybe TRBD2 (5 bases). Deletions cut 8 bases from V and 3 bases from J, with 17 bases between. The germline gives CDR1 MNHEY, CDR2 SVGAGI. CDR3 length equals 14 residues. CDR3 loop: CASSARVNYYEQYF. CDR3 bases: TGTGCCAGCTCGGCGAGGGTCAATTACTACGAGCAGTACTTC.

This clone was counted ten times or more. The chain recombines TRBV6-1 with TRBJ2-1; the match to TRBD1 covers 12 bases. CDR1 and CDR2 (germline): MNHNS, SASEGT. V shed 7 bases and J 7 bases; nucleotides not matched to a gene: 8. The CDR3 runs to 15 residues. The CDR3 DNA follows: TGTGCCAGCATCCACCGGGACAGGGGGCTTAATGAGCAGTTCTTC. It yields the protein CASIHRDRGLNEQFF.

A remark on this clone: The sample has other DNA sequences that encode this CDR3 too. The chain has TRBV18 and TRBJ1-1; 9 positions match TRBD1. There are 14 residues in the CDR3. Germline V CDR1 and CDR2: KGHSH, LQKENI. Trimming cost V 2 bases and J 5 bases; bases outside gene matches: 3. CDR3 amino acids: CASSPGQGRTEAFF. CDR3 sequence (DNA): TGTGCCAGCTCACCAGGACAGGGGAGAACTGAAGCTTTCTTT.

The chain joins TRBV7-9 to TRBJ2-1; TRBD1 matches 10 bases. The germline gives CDR1 SEHNR, CDR2 FQNEAQ (reference sequence). Trimming cost V 5 bases and J 8 bases; bases outside gene matches: 12. This CDR3 is built from 16 residues. The CDR3 is CASSAGDRGLGDEQFF. The CDR3 DNA reads TGTGCCAGCAGCGCCGGTGACAGGGGGCTAGGGGATGAGCAGTTCTTC.

The chain couples TRBV30 to TRBJ2-7; 9 bases are a match to TRBD1. There are 12 residues in the CDR3. In germline, CDR1 is GTSNPN, CDR2 SVGIG (reference sequence). Germline trimming cut 5 bases from V and 5 bases from J; bases unmatched to any gene: 4. The CDR3 DNA sequence: TGTGCCTGGGCCGGGACAGGGAACGAGCAGTACTTC. Translating gives CAWAGTGNEQYF.

The chain employs TRBV7-2 and TRBJ2-7, with a weak D call TRBD1 (6 bases). There are 14 residues in the CDR3. V was pared by 4 bases and J by 3 bases, with 13 bases between. Per germline, CDR1 SGHTA and CDR2 FQGNSA. This CDR3 is CASSSYRDFYEQYF. The CDR3 nucleotides read TGTGCCAGCAGCTCCTACAGGGATTTCTACGAGCAGTACTTC.